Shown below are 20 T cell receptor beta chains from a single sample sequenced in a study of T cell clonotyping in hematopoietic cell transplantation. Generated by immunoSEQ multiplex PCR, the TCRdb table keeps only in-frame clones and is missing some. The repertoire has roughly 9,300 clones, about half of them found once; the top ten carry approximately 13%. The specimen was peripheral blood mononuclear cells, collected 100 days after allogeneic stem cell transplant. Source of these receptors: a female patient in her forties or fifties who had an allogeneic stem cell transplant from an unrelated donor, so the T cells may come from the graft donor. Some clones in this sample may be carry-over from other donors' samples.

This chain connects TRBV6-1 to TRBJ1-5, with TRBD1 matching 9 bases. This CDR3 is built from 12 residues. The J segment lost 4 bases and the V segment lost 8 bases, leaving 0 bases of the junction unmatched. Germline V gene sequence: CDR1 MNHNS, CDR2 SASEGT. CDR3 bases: TGTGCCAGCGGGACAGGGAATCAGCCCCAGCATTTT. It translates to CASGTGNQPQHF.

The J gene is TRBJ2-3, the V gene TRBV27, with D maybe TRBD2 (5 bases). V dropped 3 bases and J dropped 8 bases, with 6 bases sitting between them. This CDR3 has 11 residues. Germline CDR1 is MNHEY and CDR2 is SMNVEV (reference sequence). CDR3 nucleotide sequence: TGTGCCAGCAGTTTTGAGGGTACGCAGTATTTT. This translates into CASSFEGTQYF.

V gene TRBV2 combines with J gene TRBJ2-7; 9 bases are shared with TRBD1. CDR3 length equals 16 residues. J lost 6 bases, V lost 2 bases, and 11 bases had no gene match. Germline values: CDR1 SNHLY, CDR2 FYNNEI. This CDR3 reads CASSERVGTGHREQYF. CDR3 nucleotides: TGTGCCAGCAGTGAAAGGGTCGGGACAGGGCATCGCGAGCAGTACTTC.

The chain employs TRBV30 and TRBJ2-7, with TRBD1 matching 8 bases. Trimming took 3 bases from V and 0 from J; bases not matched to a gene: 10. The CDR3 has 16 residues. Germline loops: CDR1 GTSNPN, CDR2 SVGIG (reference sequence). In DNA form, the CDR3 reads TGTGCCTGGAGCCCTACAGGGGGACTTCGCTCCTACGAGCAGTACTTC. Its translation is CAWSPTGGLRSYEQYF.

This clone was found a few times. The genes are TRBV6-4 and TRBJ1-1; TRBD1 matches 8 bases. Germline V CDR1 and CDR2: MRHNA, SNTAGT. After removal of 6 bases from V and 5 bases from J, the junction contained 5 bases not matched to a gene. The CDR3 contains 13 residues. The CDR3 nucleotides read TGTGCCAGCAGCGCCACAGGGGGTACTGAAGCTTTCTTT. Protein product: CASSATGGTEAFF.

CDR3 nucleotides: TGTGCCAGCAGTTTGGGCAGGAGCTCTGGGGCCAACGTCCTGACTTTC. This encodes CASSLGRSSGANVLTF. V gene TRBV28 combines with J gene TRBJ2-6; D uncertain. Germline lookup yields CDR1 MDHEN and CDR2 SYDVKM. This CDR3 has 16 amino acids. V lost 3 bases to trimming and J lost 0 bases, with 9 bases between them.

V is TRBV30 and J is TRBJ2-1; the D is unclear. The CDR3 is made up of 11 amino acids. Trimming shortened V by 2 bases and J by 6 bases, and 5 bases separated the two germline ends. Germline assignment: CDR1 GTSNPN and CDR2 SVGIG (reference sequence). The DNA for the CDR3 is TGTGCCTGGAGTTCTATCAATGAGCAGTTCTTC. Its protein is CAWSSINEQFF.

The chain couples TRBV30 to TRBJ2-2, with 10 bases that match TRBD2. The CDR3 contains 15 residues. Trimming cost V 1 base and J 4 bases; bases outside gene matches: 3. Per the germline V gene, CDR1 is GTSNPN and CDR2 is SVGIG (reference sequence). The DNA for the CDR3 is TGTGCCTGGAGTGGGACTAGCGGCCTCACCGGGGAGCTGTTTTTT. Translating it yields CAWSGTSGLTGELFF.

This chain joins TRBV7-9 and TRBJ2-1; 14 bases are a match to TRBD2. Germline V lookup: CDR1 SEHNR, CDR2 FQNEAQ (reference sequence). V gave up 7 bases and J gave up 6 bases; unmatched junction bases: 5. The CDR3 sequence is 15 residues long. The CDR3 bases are TGTGCCAGCACCCTGGGACTAGCGGGAGCCAATGAGCAGTTCTTC. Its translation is CASTLGLAGANEQFF.

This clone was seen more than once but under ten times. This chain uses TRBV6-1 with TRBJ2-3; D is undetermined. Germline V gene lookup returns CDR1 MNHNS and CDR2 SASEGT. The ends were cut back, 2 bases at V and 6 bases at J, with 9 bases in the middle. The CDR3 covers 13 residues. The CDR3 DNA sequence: TGTGCCAGCAGTGAACGGGTGCGGGATACGCAGTATTTT. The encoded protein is CASSERVRDTQYF.

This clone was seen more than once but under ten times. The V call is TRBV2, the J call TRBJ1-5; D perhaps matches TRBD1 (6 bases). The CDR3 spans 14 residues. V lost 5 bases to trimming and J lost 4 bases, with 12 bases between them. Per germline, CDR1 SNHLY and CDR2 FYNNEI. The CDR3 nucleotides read TGTGCCAGCAGTCTAACAGGGTTTAATCAGCCCCAGCATTTT. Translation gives CASSLTGFNQPQHF.

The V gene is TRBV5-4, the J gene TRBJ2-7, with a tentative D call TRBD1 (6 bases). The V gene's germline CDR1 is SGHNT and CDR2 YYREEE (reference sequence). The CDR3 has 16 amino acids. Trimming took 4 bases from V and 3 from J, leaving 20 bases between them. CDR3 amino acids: CASSLGTGTFNYEQYF. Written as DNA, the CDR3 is TGTGCCAGCAGCCTGGGGACCGGGACATTCAACTACGAGCAGTACTTC.

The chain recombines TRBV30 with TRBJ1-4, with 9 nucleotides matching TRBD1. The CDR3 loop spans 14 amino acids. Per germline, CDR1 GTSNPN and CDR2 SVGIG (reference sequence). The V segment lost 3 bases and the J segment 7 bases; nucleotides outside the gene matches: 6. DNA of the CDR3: TGTGCCTGGAGCTCCGGGACAGGGAGTGAAAAACTGTTTTTT. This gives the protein CAWSSGTGSEKLFF.

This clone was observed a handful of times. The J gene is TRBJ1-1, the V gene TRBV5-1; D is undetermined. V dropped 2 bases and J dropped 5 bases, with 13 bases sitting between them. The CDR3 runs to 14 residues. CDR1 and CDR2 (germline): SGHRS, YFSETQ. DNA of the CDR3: TGCGCCAGCAGCTTAGCCGGAGGAGGGACTGAAGCTTTCTTT. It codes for CASSLAGGGTEAFF.

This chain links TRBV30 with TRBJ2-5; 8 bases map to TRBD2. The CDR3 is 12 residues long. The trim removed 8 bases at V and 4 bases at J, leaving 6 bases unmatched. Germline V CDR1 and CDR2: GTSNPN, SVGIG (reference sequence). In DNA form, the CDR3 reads TGTGCCATCCTCCGGGGGGGAGAGACCCAGTACTTC. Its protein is CAILRGGETQYF.

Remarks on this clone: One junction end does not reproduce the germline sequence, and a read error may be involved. DNA for the CDR3: TGTGTCTGGAGTGTGGGGGACTGGGGGGTCGGGGAGCAGTTCTTC. Amino acids: CVWSVGDWGVGEQFF. The J gene is TRBJ2-1, the V gene TRBV30; perhaps TRBD2 as D (6 bases). Germline assignment: CDR1 GTSNPN and CDR2 SVGIG (reference sequence). The CDR3 is made up of 15 amino acids.

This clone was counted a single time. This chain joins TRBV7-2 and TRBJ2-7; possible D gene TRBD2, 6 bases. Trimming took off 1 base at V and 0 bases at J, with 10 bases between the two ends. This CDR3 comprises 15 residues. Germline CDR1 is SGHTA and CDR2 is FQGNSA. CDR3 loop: CASSLGGARSYEQYF. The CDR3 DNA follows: TGTGCCAGCAGCTTAGGCGGGGCACGCTCCTACGAGCAGTACTTC.

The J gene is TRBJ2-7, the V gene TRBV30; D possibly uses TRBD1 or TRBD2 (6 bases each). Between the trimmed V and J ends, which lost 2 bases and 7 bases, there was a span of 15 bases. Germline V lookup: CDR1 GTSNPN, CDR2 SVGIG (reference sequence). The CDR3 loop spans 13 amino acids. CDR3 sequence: CAWSSRGPREQYF. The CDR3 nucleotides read TGTGCCTGGAGTTCTCGGGGGCCTCGGGAGCAGTACTTC.

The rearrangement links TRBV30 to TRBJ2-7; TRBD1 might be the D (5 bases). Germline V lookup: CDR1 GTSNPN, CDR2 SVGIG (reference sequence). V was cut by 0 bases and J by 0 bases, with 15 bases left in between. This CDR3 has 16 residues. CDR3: CAWSVRDSPSSYEQYF. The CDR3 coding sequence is TGTGCCTGGAGTGTACGAGACAGTCCAAGCTCCTACGAGCAGTACTTC.

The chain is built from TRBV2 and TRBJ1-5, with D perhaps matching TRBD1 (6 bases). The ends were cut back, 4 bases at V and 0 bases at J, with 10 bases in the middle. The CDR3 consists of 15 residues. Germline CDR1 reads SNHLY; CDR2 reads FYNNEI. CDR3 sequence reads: CASSAGQHSNQPQHF. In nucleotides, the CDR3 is TGTGCCAGCAGTGCAGGACAGCATAGCAATCAGCCCCAGCATTTT.